This T cell receptor (beta chain) originates from a study of identifying expanded T cells in peripheral blood. Regarding this clone: The antigen remains undetermined.

Points from the study as a whole: Technical replicates showed roughly 1.2 changed clones; approximately two weeks about 16.4; four weeks 19.

Germline V gene sequence: CDR1 SGHTA, CDR2 FQGNSA. The V and J ends lost 5 bases and 2 bases, in that order; junction bases with no gene match: 6. The CDR3 contains 15 residues. Sequenced by immunoSEQ multiplex PCR; TCRdb stores in-frame clones only, minus some. The sample consists of some 100,000 clones, 80% to 90% of them appearing once. The chain joins TRBV7-2 to TRBJ2-7; TRBD2 aligns across 10 bases. This sequence was found in a person aged 18 to 70 in good health. The sequenced material came from blood. Here the CDR3 DNA reads TGTGCCAGCAGCCAGACTAGCGGGCAGACCTACGAGCAGTACTTC. Encoded protein: CASSQTSGQTYEQYF.